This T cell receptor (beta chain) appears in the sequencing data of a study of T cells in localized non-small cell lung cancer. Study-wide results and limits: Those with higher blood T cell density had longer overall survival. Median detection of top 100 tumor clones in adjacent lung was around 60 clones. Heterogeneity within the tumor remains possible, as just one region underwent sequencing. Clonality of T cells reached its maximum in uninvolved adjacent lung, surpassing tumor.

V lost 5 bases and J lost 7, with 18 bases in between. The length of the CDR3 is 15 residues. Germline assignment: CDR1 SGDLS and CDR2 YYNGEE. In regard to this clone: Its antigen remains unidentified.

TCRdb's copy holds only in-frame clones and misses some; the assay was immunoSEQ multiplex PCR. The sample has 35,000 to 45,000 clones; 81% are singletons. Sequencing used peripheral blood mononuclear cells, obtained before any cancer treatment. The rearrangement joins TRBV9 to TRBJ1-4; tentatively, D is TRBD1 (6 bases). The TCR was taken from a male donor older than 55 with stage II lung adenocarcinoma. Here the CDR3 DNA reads TGTGCCAGCAGTGAGAGAGGGGGGCCTCTTGAAAAACTGTTTTTT. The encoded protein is CASSERGGPLEKLFF.